This section outlines one T cell receptor (beta chain) sequence together with its context. This record belongs to a study of blood T cell repertoires in COVID-19. Assay: immunoSEQ multiplex PCR; the TCRdb copy retains only in-frame clones and omits some. The repertoire holds about 180,000 clones, with approximately 88% as singletons. Sequenced input: peripheral blood. The TCR sequence derives from a woman in her 30s with acute or convalescent COVID-19.

CDR3 in DNA: TGTGCCAGCAGCCAAGGCCTTCGGGAGACCCAGTACTTC. Amino acids: CASSQGLRETQYF. The gene calls are TRBV14 and TRBJ2-5; D not certain. The CDR3 consists of 13 residues. Per the germline V gene, CDR1 is SGHDN and CDR2 is FVKESK. The ends were cut back, 1 base at V and 5 bases at J, with 8 bases in the middle.